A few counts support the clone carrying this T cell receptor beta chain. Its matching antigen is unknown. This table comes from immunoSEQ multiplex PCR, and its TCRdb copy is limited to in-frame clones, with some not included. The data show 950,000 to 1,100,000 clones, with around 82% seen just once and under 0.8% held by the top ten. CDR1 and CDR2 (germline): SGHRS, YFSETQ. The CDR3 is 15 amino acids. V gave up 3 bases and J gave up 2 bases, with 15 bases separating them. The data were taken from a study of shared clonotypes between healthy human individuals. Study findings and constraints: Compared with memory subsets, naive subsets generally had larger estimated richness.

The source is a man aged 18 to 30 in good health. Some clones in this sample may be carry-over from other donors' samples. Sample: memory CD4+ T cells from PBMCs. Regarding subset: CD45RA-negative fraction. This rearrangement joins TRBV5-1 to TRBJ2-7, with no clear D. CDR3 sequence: CASSSSDAVAYEQYF. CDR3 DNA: TGCGCCAGCAGCTCCTCTGACGCGGTCGCCTACGAGCAGTACTTC.